Below, 9 T cell receptor beta chains from the same sample are listed, as sequenced in a study of T cells in Graves' hyperthyroidism and ophthalmopathy. Amplification of TCR beta CDR3 regions used RNA as the template. In the first-round RT-PCR of the TCR CDR3, the HTBI primer set was used. TCRdb redid the calling of the multiplex PCR reads with MiXCR, one entry per CDR3 protein. Among some 300,000 distinct CDR3 sequences listed, roughly 18% were seen once. Sequenced sample: blood. The receptors derive from a man in his fifties or sixties with Graves' ophthalmopathy.

There are many counts of this clonotype. CDR3 bases: TGTGCCAGCAGCTTAGGTATTTCTATAGGGACTAGCGGGAGTAATGAGCAGTTCTTC. The encoded protein is CASSLGISIGTSGSNEQFF. The chain links TRBV11-3 to TRBJ2-1, with TRBD2 identical over 14 bases. The CDR3 contains 19 residues. Trimming removed 1 base from V and 7 bases from J; junction bases left unmatched: 12. Germline V CDR1 and CDR2: SGHNT, YENEEA. The full variable domain, rest sourced from reference TRBV11-3 and TRBJ2-1, is EAGVVQSPRYKIIEKKQPVAFWCNPISGHNTLYWYLQNLGQGPELLIRYENEEAVDDSQLPKDRFSAERLKGVDSTLKIQPAELGDSAVYLCASSLGISIGTSGSNEQFFGPGTRLTVL.

Of note for this clonotype: An end of the junction does not agree with germline; a read error may underlie this. V gene TRBV7-7 combines with J gene TRBJ2-3, with D unclear. Germline CDR1 is SSHAT and CDR2 is FNYEAQ (reference sequence). The CDR3 loop spans 15 amino acids. The CDR3 region is CASSLSLASTDTQYF. The DNA of the CDR3 is TGCGCCAGCAGCCTCAGCCTTGCTAGCACAGATACGCAGTATTTT. Using reference TRBV7-7 and TRBJ2-3 for the parts outside the CDR3, the full variable domain is GAGVSQSPRYKVTKRGQDVTLRCDPISSHATLYWYQQALGQGPEFLTYFNYEAQPDKSGLPSDRFSAERPEGSISTLTIQRTEQRDSAMYRCASSLSLASTDTQYFGPGTRLTVL.

This clonotype was detected ten times or more. The chain uses TRBV11-1 and TRBJ1-4, with D unclear. Germline-derived CDR1 and CDR2 are SGHAT and FQDESV (reference sequence). The CDR3 runs 13 residues. Trimming left V 2 bases short and J 5 bases short, with 6 bases between. The CDR3 bases are TGTGCCAGCAGCTTAAACACGAATGAAAAACTGTTTTTT. Its protein product is CASSLNTNEKLFF.

The V and J genes are TRBV10-3 and TRBJ1-1; D is undetermined. Per germline, CDR1 ENHRY and CDR2 SYGVKD. The CDR3 has 13 amino acids. V lost 10 bases and J 1 base, leaving 13 bases between the germline ends. The CDR3 loop reads CATTKEGNTEAFF. The CDR3 bases are TGTGCCACTACGAAGGAGGGGAACACTGAAGCTTTCTTT.

V and J are TRBV24-1 and TRBJ2-3; 7 bases map to TRBD2. Germline V gene sequence: CDR1 KGHDR, CDR2 SFDVKD. This CDR3 spans 15 amino acids. Losses at the gene ends were 2 bases for V and 5 bases for J; bases not matched to a gene: 6. CDR3 loop: CATSDSGVAGDTQYF. CDR3 nucleotides: TGTGCCACCAGTGATTCCGGGGTAGCGGGAGATACGCAGTATTTT.

This clonotype occurred many times. This chain joins TRBV2 and TRBJ2-7; D might be TRBD2 (6 bases). The V and J ends lost 5 bases and 2 bases respectively, with 16 bases between them. This CDR3 comprises 15 residues. Germline V lookup: CDR1 SNHLY, CDR2 FYNNEI. The CDR3 region is CASSQRPREAYEQYF. DNA for the CDR3: TGTGCCAGCAGTCAGAGACCCAGGGAGGCCTACGAGCAGTACTTC. Full variable domain (rest looked up from reference TRBV2 and TRBJ2-7): EPEVTQTPSHQVTQMGQEVILRCVPISNHLYFYWYRQILGQKVEFLVSFYNNEISEKSEIFDDQFSVERPDGSNFTLKIRSTKLEDSAMYFCASSQRPREAYEQYFGPGTRLTVT.

This clonotype was observed at least ten times. The chain employs TRBV20-1 and TRBJ1-5; D is possibly TRBD1 (5 bases). V was shortened by 6 bases and J by 4 bases, with 10 bases between the two germline ends. This CDR3 is built from 12 residues. Germline V lookup: CDR1 DFQATT, CDR2 SNEGSKA (reference sequence). In DNA form, the CDR3 reads TGCAGTGCCGCGGGGGGAAATCAGCCCCAGCATTTT. This gives the protein CSAAGGNQPQHF.

The chain couples TRBV12-3 or TRBV12-4 to TRBJ2-7; D is tentatively TRBD1 or TRBD2 (6 bases each). The J call could be wrong; TRBJ2-1 is a better fit for the DNA end. The length of the CDR3 is 14 residues. This CDR3 reads CASSLSGARYEQFF. The CDR3 bases are TGTGCCAGCAGTTTATCGGGGGCGCGTTACGAGCAGTTCTTC.

The CDR3, as DNA: TGCAGTGCCGCACCCGACAGGGGTAGAGATACGCAGTATTTT. Its translation is CSAAPDRGRDTQYF. The V and J genes are TRBV20-1 and TRBJ2-3; 8 bases are a match to TRBD1. V was clipped by 6 bases and J by 5 bases; unmatched bases: 10. CDR3 length: 14 amino acids. Germline-derived CDR1 and CDR2 are DFQATT and SNEGSKA (reference sequence).